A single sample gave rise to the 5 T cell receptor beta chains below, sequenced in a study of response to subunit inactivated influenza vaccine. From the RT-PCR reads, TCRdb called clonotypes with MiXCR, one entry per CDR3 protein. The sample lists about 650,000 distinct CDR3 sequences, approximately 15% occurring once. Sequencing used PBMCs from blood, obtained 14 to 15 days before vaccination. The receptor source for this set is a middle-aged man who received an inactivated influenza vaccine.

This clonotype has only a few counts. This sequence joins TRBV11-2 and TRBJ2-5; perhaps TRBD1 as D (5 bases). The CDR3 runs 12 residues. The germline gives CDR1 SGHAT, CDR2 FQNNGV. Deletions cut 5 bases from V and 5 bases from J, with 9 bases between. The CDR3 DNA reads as TGTGCCAGCAGCCAGGGCTGGGAGACCCAGTACTTC. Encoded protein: CASSQGWETQYF.

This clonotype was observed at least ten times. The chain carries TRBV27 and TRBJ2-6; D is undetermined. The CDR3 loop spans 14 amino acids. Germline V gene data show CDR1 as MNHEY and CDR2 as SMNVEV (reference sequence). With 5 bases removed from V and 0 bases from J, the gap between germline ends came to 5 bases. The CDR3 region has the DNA TGTGCCAGCAGTATCAGCTCTGGGGCCAACGTCCTGACTTTC. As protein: CASSISSGANVLTF. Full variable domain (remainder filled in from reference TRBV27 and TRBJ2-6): EAQVTQNPRYLITVTGKKLTVTCSQNMNHEYMSWYRQDPGLGLRQIYYSMNVEVTDKGDVPEGYKVSRKEKRNFPLILESPSPNQTSLYFCASSISSGANVLTFGAGSRLTVL.

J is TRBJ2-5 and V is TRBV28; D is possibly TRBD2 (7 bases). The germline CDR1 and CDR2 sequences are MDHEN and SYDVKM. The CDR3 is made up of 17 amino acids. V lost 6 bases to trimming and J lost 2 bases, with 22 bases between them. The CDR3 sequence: CASSPNWGGAVQETQYF. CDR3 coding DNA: TGTGCCAGCAGCCCTAATTGGGGGGGGGCGGTGCAAGAGACCCAGTACTTC.

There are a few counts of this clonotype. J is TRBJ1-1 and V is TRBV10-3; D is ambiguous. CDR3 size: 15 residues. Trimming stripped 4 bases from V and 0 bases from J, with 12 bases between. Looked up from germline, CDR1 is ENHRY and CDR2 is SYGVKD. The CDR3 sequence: CAISADGAMNTEAFF. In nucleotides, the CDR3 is TGTGCCATCAGTGCAGACGGAGCCATGAACACTGAAGCTTTCTTT.

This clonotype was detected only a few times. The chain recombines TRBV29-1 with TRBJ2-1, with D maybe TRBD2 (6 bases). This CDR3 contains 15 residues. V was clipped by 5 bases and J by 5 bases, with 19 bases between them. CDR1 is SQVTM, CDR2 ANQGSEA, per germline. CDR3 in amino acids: CSVYIPGLLNNEQFF. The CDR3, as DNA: TGCAGCGTTTATATTCCGGGACTGCTTAACAATGAGCAGTTCTTC.